These 9 T cell receptor beta chains came from one sample sequenced in a study of blood T cell repertoires in COVID-19. The table came from immunoSEQ multiplex PCR; TCRdb's copy has only in-frame clones and leaves some out. Of about 180,000 clones in the sample, about nine tenths were seen once. What was sequenced was peripheral blood. The receptors shown here come from a man in his 70s with active or convalescent COVID-19.

This clone appeared once. The genes are TRBV4-1 and TRBJ2-7; possibly TRBD2 for D (6 bases). CDR1 is MGHRA, CDR2 YSYEKL, per germline. The CDR3 spans 14 residues. The ends were cut back, 4 bases at V and 0 bases at J, with 10 bases in the middle. DNA of the CDR3: TGCGCCAGCAGCCTCGGAGGGAGCTCCTACGAGCAGTACTTC. Amino acids: CASSLGGSSYEQYF.

This chain uses TRBV5-1 with TRBJ1-1; 7 bases are shared with TRBD1. V dropped 3 bases and J dropped 7; count of bases not matched to a gene: 6. Germline V gene data show CDR1 as SGHRS and CDR2 as YFSETQ. This CDR3 is 13 amino acids long. The CDR3: CASSYRDSGEAFF. CDR3 DNA sequence: TGCGCCAGCAGCTACCGGGACAGCGGTGAAGCTTTCTTT.

As concerns this clone: A junction end diverges from the germline sequence, so it may reflect a read error. The chain is built from TRBV7-7 and TRBJ2-1; no reliable D call. The germline V gene has CDR1 SSHAT and CDR2 FNYEAQ (reference sequence). This CDR3 has 13 residues. DNA for the CDR3: TGTGCTAGCAGCTTAGATTCCTATTCTGAGCAGTTCTTC. Amino acids: CASSLDSYSEQFF.

The gene calls are TRBV20-1 and TRBJ1-3, with D perhaps TRBD1 (5 bases). Germline V gene sequence: CDR1 DFQATT, CDR2 SNEGSKA (reference sequence). CDR3 length: 14 amino acids. Trimming cost V 3 bases and J 2 bases, with 11 bases left between them. CDR3 nucleotide sequence: TGCAGTGCTAGTCGGGGGGGGACTGGAAACACCATATATTTT. Translated, it gives CSASRGGTGNTIYF.

This clone came up once. CDR3 sequence (DNA): TGTGCCAGCAGCCTAGGGACTAGCGCCTCCTACGAGCAGTACTTC. Translating it yields CASSLGTSASYEQYF. This chain links TRBV7-9 with TRBJ2-7; TRBD2 agrees at 10 bases. CDR3 length equals 15 residues. Germline V CDR1 and CDR2: SEHNR, FQNEAQ (reference sequence). J lost 0 bases, V lost 5 bases, and 4 bases had no gene match.

V gene TRBV5-1 combines with J gene TRBJ1-1, with D tentatively TRBD1 (5 bases). This CDR3 has 15 amino acids. V lost 0 bases to trimming and J lost 0 bases, with 9 bases between them. Germline V CDR1 and CDR2: SGHRS, YFSETQ. CDR3 coding DNA: TGCGCCAGCAGCTTGGAGGGCAGGGTGAACACTGAAGCTTTCTTT. Its translation is CASSLEGRVNTEAFF.

The J gene is TRBJ1-3, the V gene TRBV4-1; TRBD1 aligns across 10 bases. Germline CDR1 reads MGHRA; CDR2 reads YSYEKL. With 0 bases clipped from V and 3 bases from J, the junction kept 8 bases outside the gene matches. This CDR3 region has 18 residues. CDR3 nucleotides: TGCGCCAGCAGCCAAGATGGGAGACAGGGGGCGCGTGGAAACACCATATATTTT. This encodes CASSQDGRQGARGNTIYF.

This clone has only a few counts. The rearrangement uses TRBV3-1 (or the pseudogene TRBV3-2) and TRBJ1-6, with 7 bases aligning to TRBD1. Germline-derived CDR1 and CDR2 are LGHDT and YNNKEL (reference sequence). V trimming: 4 bases; J trimming: 14 bases; junction bases outside the gene matches: 11. CDR3 length equals 14 residues. The CDR3 loop reads CASSPGTADSALHF. CDR3 coding DNA: TGTGCCAGCAGCCCGGGGACAGCGGATTCGGCCCTCCACTTT.

This chain joins TRBV4-3 and TRBJ1-6; possibly TRBD1 for D (5 bases). Germline V gives CDR1 LGHNA, CDR2 YSLEER. CDR3 length equals 16 residues. V was clipped by 0 bases and J by 7 bases, with 13 bases between them. The CDR3 here is CASSQDQGPLNSPLHF. CDR3 sequence (DNA): TGCGCCAGCAGCCAAGATCAGGGCCCTCTGAATTCACCCCTCCACTTT.